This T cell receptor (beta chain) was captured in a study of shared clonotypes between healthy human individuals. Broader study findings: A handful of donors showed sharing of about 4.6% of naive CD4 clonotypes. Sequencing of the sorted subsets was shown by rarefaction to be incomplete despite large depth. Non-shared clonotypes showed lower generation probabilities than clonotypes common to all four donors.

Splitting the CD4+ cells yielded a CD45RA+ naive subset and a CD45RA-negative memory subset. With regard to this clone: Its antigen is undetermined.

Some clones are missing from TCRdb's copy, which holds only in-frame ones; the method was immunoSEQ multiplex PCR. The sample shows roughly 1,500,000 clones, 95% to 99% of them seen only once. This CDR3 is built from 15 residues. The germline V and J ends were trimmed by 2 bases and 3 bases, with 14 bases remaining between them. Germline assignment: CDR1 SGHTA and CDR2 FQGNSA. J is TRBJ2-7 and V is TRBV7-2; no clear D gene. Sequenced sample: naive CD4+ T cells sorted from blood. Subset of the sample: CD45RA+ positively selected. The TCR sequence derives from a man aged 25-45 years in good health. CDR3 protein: CASSLSAISNYEQYF. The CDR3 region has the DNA TGTGCCAGCAGCTTAAGTGCAATCTCCAACTACGAGCAGTACTTC.